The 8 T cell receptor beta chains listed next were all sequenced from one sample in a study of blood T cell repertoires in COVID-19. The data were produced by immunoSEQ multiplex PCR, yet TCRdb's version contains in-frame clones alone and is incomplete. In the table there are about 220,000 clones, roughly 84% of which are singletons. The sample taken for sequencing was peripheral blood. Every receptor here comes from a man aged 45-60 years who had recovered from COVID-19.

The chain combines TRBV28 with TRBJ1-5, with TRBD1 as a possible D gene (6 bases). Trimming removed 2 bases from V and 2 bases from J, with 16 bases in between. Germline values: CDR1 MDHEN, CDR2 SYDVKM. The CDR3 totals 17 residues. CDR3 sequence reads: CASSLLIQGIGNQPQHF. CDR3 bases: TGTGCCAGCAGTTTACTCATTCAGGGGATAGGCAATCAGCCCCAGCATTTT. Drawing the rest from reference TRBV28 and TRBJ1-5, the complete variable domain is DVKVTQSSRYLVKRTGEKVFLECVQDMDHENMFWYRQDPGLGLRLIYFSYDVKMKEKGDIPEGYSVSREKKERFSLILESASTNQTSMYLCASSLLIQGIGNQPQHFGDGTRLSIL.

CDR3 sequence: CASSLVASPQETQYF. The CDR3 DNA follows: TGCGCCAGCAGCTTGGTGGCTAGCCCCCAAGAGACCCAGTACTTC. V usage is TRBV5-1 and J usage is TRBJ2-5; perhaps TRBD2 as D (5 bases). Deletions cut 0 bases from V and 1 base from J, with 10 bases between. There are 15 residues in the CDR3. Germline V gene lookup returns CDR1 SGHRS and CDR2 YFSETQ.

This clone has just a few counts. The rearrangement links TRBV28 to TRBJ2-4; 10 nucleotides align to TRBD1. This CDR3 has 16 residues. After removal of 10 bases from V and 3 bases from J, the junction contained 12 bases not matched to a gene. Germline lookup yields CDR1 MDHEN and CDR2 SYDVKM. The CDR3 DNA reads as TGTGCCACCAAAACCGGGACAGGGGTTGGCAAAAACATTCAGTACTTC. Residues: CATKTGTGVGKNIQYF.

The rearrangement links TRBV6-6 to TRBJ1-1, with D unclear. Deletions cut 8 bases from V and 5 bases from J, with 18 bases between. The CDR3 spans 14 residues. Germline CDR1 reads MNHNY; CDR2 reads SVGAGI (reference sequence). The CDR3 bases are TGTGCCAGCCAGGACCACCTATCGGGGACTGAAGCTTTCTTT. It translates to CASQDHLSGTEAFF.

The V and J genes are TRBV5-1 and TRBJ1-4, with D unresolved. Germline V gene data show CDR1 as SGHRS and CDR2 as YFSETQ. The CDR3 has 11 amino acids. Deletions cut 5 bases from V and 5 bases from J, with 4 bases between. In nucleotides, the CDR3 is TGCGCCAGCAGGTTAAATGAAAAACTGTTTTTT. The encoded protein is CASRLNEKLFF. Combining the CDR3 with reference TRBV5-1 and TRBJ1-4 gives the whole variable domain KAGVTQTPRYLIKTRGQQVTLSCSPISGHRSVSWYQQTPGQGLQFLFEYFSETQRNKGNFPGRFSGRQFSNSRSEMNVSTLELGDSALYLCASRLNEKLFFGSGTQLSVL.

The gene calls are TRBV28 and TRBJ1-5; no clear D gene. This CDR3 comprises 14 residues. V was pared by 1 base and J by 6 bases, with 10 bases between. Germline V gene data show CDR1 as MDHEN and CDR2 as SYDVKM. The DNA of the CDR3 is TGTGCCAGCAGTTTATCACTTGGTAGTCAGCCCCAGCATTTT. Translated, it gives CASSLSLGSQPQHF. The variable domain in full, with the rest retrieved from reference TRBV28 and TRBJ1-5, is DVKVTQSSRYLVKRTGEKVFLECVQDMDHENMFWYRQDPGLGLRLIYFSYDVKMKEKGDIPEGYSVSREKKERFSLILESASTNQTSMYLCASSLSLGSQPQHFGDGTRLSIL.

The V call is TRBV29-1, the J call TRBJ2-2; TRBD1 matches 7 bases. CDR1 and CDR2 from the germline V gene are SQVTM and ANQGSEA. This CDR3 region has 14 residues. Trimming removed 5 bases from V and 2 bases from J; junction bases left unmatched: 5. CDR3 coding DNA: TGCAGCGTTAGACAGGGCCTAAACACCGGGGAGCTGTTTTTT. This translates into CSVRQGLNTGELFF.

The CDR3 region has the DNA TGTGCCAGCAGCAAAACCCCCCATACGCCAGCCGGGGAGCTGTTTTTT. This encodes CASSKTPHTPAGELFF. The V gene is TRBV7-9, the J gene TRBJ2-2; D uncertain. Deletions cut 5 bases from V and 6 bases from J, with 19 bases between. Germline values: CDR1 SEHNR, CDR2 FQNEAQ (reference sequence). This CDR3 is built from 16 residues. Filled out from reference TRBV7-9 and TRBJ2-2, the complete variable domain reads DTGVSQNPRHKITKRGQNVTFRCDPISEHNRLYWYRQTLGQGPEFLTYFQNEAQLEKSRLLSDRFSAERPKGSFSTLEIQRTEQGDSAMYLCASSKTPHTPAGELFFGEGSRLTVL.